This T cell receptor (beta chain) was identified in a study of Graves' ophthalmopathy and Graves' hyperthyroidism. CDR1 is MNHEY, CDR2 SMNVEV, per germline (reference sequence). V was clipped by 6 bases and J by 5 bases, with 13 bases between them. This CDR3 contains 13 residues. CDR3 regions of TCR beta were amplified from RNA transcripts. RT-PCR was first run with HTBI primers, then multiplex PCR in a second round. TCRdb reanalysed the multiplex PCR reads using MiXCR and keeps one entry per CDR3 protein. The table has nearly 400,000 distinct CDR3 sequences, approximately 20% seen once. What was sequenced was peripheral blood. The V gene is TRBV27, the J gene TRBJ1-1; perhaps TRBD1 as D (6 bases). This sequence originates from a woman between 18 and 29 years old with Graves' ophthalmopathy. In nucleotides, the CDR3 is TGTGCCAGCAGATCTATACAGGGAACTGAAGCTTTCTTT. Residues: CASRSIQGTEAFF.